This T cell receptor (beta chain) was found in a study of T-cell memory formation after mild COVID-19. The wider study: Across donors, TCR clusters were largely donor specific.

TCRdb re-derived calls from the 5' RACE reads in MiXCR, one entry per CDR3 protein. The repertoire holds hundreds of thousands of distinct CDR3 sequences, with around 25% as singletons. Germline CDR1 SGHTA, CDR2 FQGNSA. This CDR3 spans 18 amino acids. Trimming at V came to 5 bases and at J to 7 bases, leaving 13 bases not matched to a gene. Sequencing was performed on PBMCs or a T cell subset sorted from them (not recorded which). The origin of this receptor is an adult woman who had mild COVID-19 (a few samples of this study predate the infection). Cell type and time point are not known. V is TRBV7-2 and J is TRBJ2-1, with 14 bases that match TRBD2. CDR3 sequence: CASSISHPGTSGSNEQFF. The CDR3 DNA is TGTGCCAGCAGCATAAGTCACCCCGGGACTAGCGGGAGTAATGAGCAGTTCTTC.